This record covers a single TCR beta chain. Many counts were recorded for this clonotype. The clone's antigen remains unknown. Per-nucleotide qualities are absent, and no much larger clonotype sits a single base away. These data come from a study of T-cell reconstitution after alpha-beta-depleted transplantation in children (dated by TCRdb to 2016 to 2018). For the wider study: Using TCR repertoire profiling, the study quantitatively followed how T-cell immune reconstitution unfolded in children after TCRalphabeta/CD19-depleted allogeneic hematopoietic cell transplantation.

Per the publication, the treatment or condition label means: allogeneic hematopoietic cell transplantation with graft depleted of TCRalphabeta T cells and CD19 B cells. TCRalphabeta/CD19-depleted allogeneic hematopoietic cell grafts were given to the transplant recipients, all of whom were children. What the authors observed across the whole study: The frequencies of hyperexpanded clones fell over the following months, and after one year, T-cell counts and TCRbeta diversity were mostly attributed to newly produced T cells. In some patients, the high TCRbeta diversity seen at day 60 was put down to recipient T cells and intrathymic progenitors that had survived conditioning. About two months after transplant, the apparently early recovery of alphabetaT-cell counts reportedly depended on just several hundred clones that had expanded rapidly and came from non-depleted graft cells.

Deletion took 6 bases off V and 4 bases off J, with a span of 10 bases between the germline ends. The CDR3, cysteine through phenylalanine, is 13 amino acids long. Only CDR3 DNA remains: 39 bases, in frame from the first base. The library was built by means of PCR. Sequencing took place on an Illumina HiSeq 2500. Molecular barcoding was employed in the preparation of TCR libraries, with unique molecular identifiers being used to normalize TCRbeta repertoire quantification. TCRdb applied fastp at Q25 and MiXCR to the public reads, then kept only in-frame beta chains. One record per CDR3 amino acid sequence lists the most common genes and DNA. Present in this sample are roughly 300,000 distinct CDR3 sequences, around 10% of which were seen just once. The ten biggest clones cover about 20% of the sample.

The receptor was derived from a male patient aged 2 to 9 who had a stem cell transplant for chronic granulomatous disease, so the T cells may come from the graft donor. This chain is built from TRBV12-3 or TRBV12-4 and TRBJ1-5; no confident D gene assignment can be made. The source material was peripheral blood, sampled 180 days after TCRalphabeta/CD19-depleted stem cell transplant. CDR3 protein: CASSFGENQPQHF. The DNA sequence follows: TGTGCCAGCAGCTTTGGGGAAAATCAGCCCCAGCATTTT.